The 32 T cell receptor beta chains listed next were all sequenced from one sample in a study of blood T cell repertoires in COVID-19. The table came from immunoSEQ multiplex PCR; TCRdb's copy has only in-frame clones and leaves some out. The table has more than 300,000 clones, 90% to 95% seen once. Material: peripheral blood. The receptors were gathered from a woman younger than 30 who had recovered from COVID-19.

The CDR3 DNA follows: TGTGCCAGCAGTGAAGGGGGCAGGGATAATGAGCAGTTCTTC. This sequence encodes CASSEGGRDNEQFF. The rearrangement uses TRBV2 and TRBJ2-1, with D possibly matching TRBD1 (5 bases). The V end was cut by 1 base, the J end by 7 bases, with 11 bases between. Germline V gene sequence: CDR1 SNHLY, CDR2 FYNNEI. This CDR3 comprises 14 residues.

The chain has TRBV5-1 and TRBJ2-1; no clear D. V was trimmed by 0 bases and J by 5 bases, leaving 9 bases between them. The germline V gene has CDR1 SGHRS and CDR2 YFSETQ. The CDR3 length is 14 residues. CDR3 DNA sequence: TGCGCCAGCAGCTTGGTCCTAGGTGACAATGAGCAGTTCTTC. Its translation: CASSLVLGDNEQFF.

V is TRBV7-2 and J is TRBJ2-1, with 10 bases matching TRBD2. CDR1 SGHTA and CDR2 FQGNSA come from the germline V gene. The CDR3 covers 16 residues. V lost 5 bases, J lost 8 bases, and 12 bases stayed unmatched. The CDR3 sequence is CASSLTSGMSIHEQFF. CDR3 DNA: TGTGCCAGCAGCCTAACTAGCGGGATGTCCATACATGAGCAGTTCTTC.

This chain connects TRBV6-2 or TRBV6-3 to TRBJ2-1; 12 bases align to TRBD2. Trimming cost V 5 bases and J 6 bases; bases outside gene matches: 5. Germline V gene data show CDR1 as MNHEY and CDR2 as SVGEGT. The CDR3 loop spans 15 amino acids. The CDR3 sequence is CASSQTSGGSNEQFF. The CDR3 DNA sequence: TGTGCCAGCAGTCAGACTAGCGGGGGCTCCAATGAGCAGTTCTTC.

The genes are TRBV7-9 and TRBJ2-7, with D unclear. Germline CDR1 is SEHNR and CDR2 is FQNEAQ (reference sequence). The CDR3 length is 13 residues. Trimming took off 1 base at V and 6 bases at J, with 10 bases between the two ends. CDR3 DNA: TGTGCCAGCAGCTTAGATGGCCCCCTCGAGCAGTACGTC. Amino acid sequence: CASSLDGPLEQYV.

A single count supports this clone. The chain recombines TRBV6-5 with TRBJ2-1, with D unclear. Trimming removed 5 bases at V and 5 bases at J, with 13 bases between. The CDR3 runs 14 residues. The germline V gene has CDR1 MNHEY and CDR2 SVGAGI. Here the CDR3 DNA reads TGTGCCAGCAGTAGTCGGTATCGTCACAATGAGCAGTTCTTC. This sequence encodes CASSSRYRHNEQFF.

The CDR3 sequence: CATSDSTGQGADNEQFF. CDR3 in DNA: TGTGCCACCAGTGATTCTACGGGACAGGGGGCGGACAATGAGCAGTTCTTC. This chain joins TRBV24-1 and TRBJ2-1; TRBD1 aligns across 12 bases. V lost 2 bases to trimming and J lost 5 bases; unmatched junction nucleotides: 6. Germline V gene lookup returns CDR1 KGHDR and CDR2 SFDVKD. The CDR3 is made up of 17 amino acids.

This chain connects TRBV6-6 to TRBJ1-5, with D perhaps TRBD1 (6 bases). This CDR3 is 13 amino acids long. Germline-derived CDR1 and CDR2 are MNHNY and SVGAGI (reference sequence). With 5 bases removed from V and 6 bases from J, the gap between germline ends came to 11 bases. DNA of the CDR3: TGTGCCAGCAGTCAACAGGGAAGTCAGCCCCAGCATTTT. Protein product: CASSQQGSQPQHF.

The chain uses TRBV10-3 and TRBJ1-5, with D possibly matching TRBD1 (5 bases). Germline loops: CDR1 ENHRY, CDR2 SYGVKD. The CDR3 covers 16 residues. Deletions cut 1 base from V and 3 bases from J, with 13 bases between. The CDR3 DNA follows: TGTGCCATCAGTGAGTACAAGGGGCGGTCCAATCAGCCCCAGCATTTT. Its protein product is CAISEYKGRSNQPQHF.

This chain links TRBV5-6 with TRBJ2-3, with TRBD1 matching over 11 bases. Trimming cost V 3 bases and J 5 bases; bases outside gene matches: 5. Germline V gene sequence: CDR1 SGHDT, CDR2 YYEEEE. The CDR3 extends over 15 amino acids. CDR3 in DNA: TGTGCCAGCAGCTACGGGACAGGGGGAGGAGATACGCAGTATTTT. Protein product: CASSYGTGGGDTQYF.

The chain's CDR3 is CASSSPVISGNNRYTF. The DNA for the CDR3 is TGTGCCAGCAGTTCCCCGGTAATTTCCGGGAATAATCGCTACACCTTC. The chain uses TRBV6-5 and TRBJ1-2, with D uncertain. V lost 4 bases and J 9 bases, leaving 24 bases between the germline ends. The CDR3 spans 16 residues. The germline CDR1 and CDR2 sequences are MNHEY and SVGAGI.

The V and J genes are TRBV5-1 and TRBJ2-2, with 9 nucleotides matching TRBD2. The V and J ends lost 0 bases and 0 bases, in that order; junction bases with no gene match: 3. The CDR3 sequence is 17 residues long. CDR1 is SGHRS, CDR2 YFSETQ, per germline. Here the CDR3 reads CASSLGPSGTNTGELFF. The CDR3 nucleotides are TGCGCCAGCAGCTTGGGCCCTAGCGGGACGAACACCGGGGAGCTGTTTTTT.

This chain links TRBV7-9 with TRBJ2-1; 10 bases align to TRBD2. The CDR3 consists of 16 residues. J gave up 7 bases and V 0 bases, and 6 bases lay outside the gene matches. Germline CDR1 is SEHNR and CDR2 is FQNEAQ (reference sequence). The CDR3 here is CASSLAGLAQPNEQFF. The CDR3 DNA sequence: TGTGCCAGCAGCTTAGCGGGACTAGCGCAACCTAATGAGCAGTTCTTC.

This chain links TRBV6-2 or TRBV6-3 with TRBJ2-4; weak D call: TRBD1 (6 bases). Trimming left V 3 bases short and J 7 bases short, with 13 bases between. The CDR3 length is 14 residues. Germline CDR1 is MNHEY and CDR2 is SVGEGT. CDR3: CASSYTGTVNIQYF. In DNA, the CDR3 is TGTGCCAGCAGTTATACAGGGACGGTGAACATTCAGTACTTC.

The rearrangement uses TRBV11-2 and TRBJ2-1; TRBD2 matches 8 bases. Germline trimming cut 8 bases from V and 9 bases from J; bases unmatched to any gene: 9. The CDR3 is 13 residues long. From germline, CDR1 is SGHAT and CDR2 FQNNGV. The CDR3 loop is CASRSGGPSEQFF. The CDR3 nucleotides read TGTGCCAGCCGGTCGGGAGGGCCGAGTGAGCAGTTCTTC.

This chain connects TRBV6-2 or TRBV6-3 to TRBJ2-7; TRBD1 agrees at 7 bases. After removal of 4 bases from V and 5 bases from J, the junction contained 2 bases not matched to a gene. Germline assignment: CDR1 MNHEY and CDR2 SVGEGT. CDR3 length equals 12 residues. The CDR3 reads CASSLGGHEQYV. The CDR3 DNA sequence: TGTGCCAGCAGTTTAGGGGGCCACGAGCAGTACGTC.

This chain links TRBV9 with TRBJ1-5; D might be TRBD1 (5 bases). This CDR3 comprises 14 residues. Germline lookup yields CDR1 SGDLS and CDR2 YYNGEE. V gave up 3 bases and J gave up 7 bases, with 14 bases separating them. DNA of the CDR3: TGTGCCAGCAGCGCGGGACTACGGCTACAGCCCCAGCATTTT. Its translation: CASSAGLRLQPQHF. Drawing the rest from reference TRBV9 and TRBJ1-5, the complete variable domain is DSGVTQTPKHLITATGQRVTLRCSPRSGDLSVYWYQQSLDQGLQFLIQYYNGEERAKGNILERFSAQQFPDLHSELNLSSLELGDSALYFCASSAGLRLQPQHFGDGTRLSIL.

The chain combines TRBV12-5 with TRBJ1-1, with 9 bases matching TRBD1. Germline CDR1 reads LGHNT; CDR2 reads FRNRAP. The CDR3 covers 15 residues. V trimming: 2 bases; J trimming: 6 bases; junction bases outside the gene matches: 7. The CDR3 sequence: CASGLNRGLGAEAFF. As DNA, the CDR3 is TGTGCTAGTGGTTTGAACAGGGGGCTAGGGGCTGAAGCTTTCTTT.

This chain links TRBV5-1 with TRBJ2-1, with D perhaps matching TRBD1 (6 bases). Germline values: CDR1 SGHRS, CDR2 YFSETQ. The CDR3 covers 13 residues. Trimming removed 2 bases at V and 6 bases at J, with 9 bases between. The CDR3 coding sequence is TGCGCCAGCAGCTTACAGGGTATCAATGAGCAGTTCTTC. It specifies CASSLQGINEQFF.

V gene TRBV29-1 combines with J gene TRBJ2-2; D may be TRBD1 (6 bases). Per the germline V gene, CDR1 is SQVTM and CDR2 is ANQGSEA. Deletions cut 6 bases from V and 4 bases from J, with 21 bases between. The CDR3 extends over 16 amino acids. DNA for the CDR3: TGCAGCGTGGAAATATCGGTGGGGGCGGGCACCGGGGAGCTGTTTTTT. Translation gives CSVEISVGAGTGELFF.

The chain combines TRBV11-3 with TRBJ2-1; D is possibly TRBD2 (6 bases). The CDR3 contains 12 residues. CDR1 SGHNT and CDR2 YENEEA come from the germline V gene. Trimming removed 6 bases from V and 4 bases from J, with 7 bases in between. The CDR3: CASRGLYNEQFF. The DNA of the CDR3 is TGTGCCAGCAGGGGACTGTACAATGAGCAGTTCTTC.

The chain links TRBV30 to TRBJ1-2; TRBD1 matches 8 bases. CDR1 is GTSNPN, CDR2 SVGIG, per germline (reference sequence). This CDR3 region has 12 residues. Germline trimming cut 7 bases from V and 8 bases from J; bases unmatched to any gene: 9. CDR3 protein: CASRTGSYGYTF. Here the CDR3 DNA reads TGTGCCTCCCGGACAGGGAGCTACGGCTACACCTTC.

This chain uses TRBV12-3 or TRBV12-4 with TRBJ1-2; a weak D match, TRBD1 (5 bases). The CDR3 runs 13 residues. The V end lost 3 bases, the J end lost 8 bases, and 13 bases lay between the germline ends. The CDR3 loop reads CASSFSGLGGYTF. CDR3 coding DNA: TGTGCCAGCAGTTTCTCAGGGCTCGGGGGCTACACCTTC.

The genes are TRBV20-1 and TRBJ2-3; 7 bases map to TRBD2. Germline assignment: CDR1 DFQATT and CDR2 SNEGSKA (reference sequence). The J segment lost 4 bases and the V segment lost 3 bases, leaving 10 bases of the junction unmatched. The CDR3 runs to 15 residues. CDR3 residues: CSASSGRELPDTQYF. CDR3 DNA: TGCAGTGCTAGTAGTGGGCGGGAGTTACCAGATACGCAGTATTTT.

The chain is built from TRBV9 and TRBJ2-3, with D uncertain. The CDR3 consists of 15 residues. The germline V gene has CDR1 SGDLS and CDR2 YYNGEE. V lost 2 bases, J lost 8 bases, and 18 bases lay in between. The CDR3 DNA reads TGTGCCAGCAGCGTGAAAGCGACCGAAAGAGGTACGCAGTATTTT. Translation: CASSVKATERGTQYF.

The rearrangement uses TRBV11-2 and TRBJ2-1, with a tentative D call TRBD1 (6 bases). Germline lookup yields CDR1 SGHAT and CDR2 FQNNGV. V was trimmed by 4 bases and J by 6 bases, leaving 16 bases between them. This CDR3 comprises 15 residues. The CDR3 sequence is CASSSIQGQSNEQFF. The CDR3 region has the DNA TGTGCCAGCAGCTCCATCCAGGGGCAAAGCAATGAGCAGTTCTTC.

The chain is built from TRBV19 and TRBJ2-6, with D perhaps TRBD1 (6 bases). The CDR3 consists of 16 residues. V was clipped by 5 bases and J by 4 bases, with 15 bases between them. Looked up from germline, CDR1 is LNHDA and CDR2 is SQIVND (reference sequence). The CDR3 region is CASSPRQGLGANVLTF. CDR3 nucleotide sequence: TGTGCCAGTAGTCCGAGGCAGGGGCTGGGGGCCAACGTCCTGACTTTC.

This rearrangement joins TRBV12-5 to TRBJ1-2; 7 nucleotides align to TRBD1. Germline lookup yields CDR1 LGHNT and CDR2 FRNRAP. The CDR3 runs to 15 residues. V shed 4 bases and J 1 base; nucleotides not matched to a gene: 6. The CDR3 here is CASGSPPGGNYGYTF. CDR3 nucleotides: TGTGCTAGTGGTTCACCGCCAGGGGGTAACTATGGCTACACCTTC. The full variable domain, completed using reference TRBV12-5 and TRBJ1-2, is DARVTQTPRHKVTEMGQEVTMRCQPILGHNTVFWYRQTMMQGLELLAYFRNRAPLDDSGMPKDRFSAEMPDATLATLKIQPSEPRDSAVYFCASGSPPGGNYGYTFGSGTRLTVV.

The chain carries TRBV4-3 and TRBJ1-3; the D gene is possibly TRBD1 (5 bases). V lost 0 bases and J 1 base, leaving 19 bases between the germline ends. In germline, CDR1 is LGHNA, CDR2 YSLEER. The CDR3 contains 19 residues. CDR3 in DNA: TGCGCCAGCAGCCAAGAAGTTGTCCTGACAGCGCTATCTGGAAACACCATATATTTT. This codes for CASSQEVVLTALSGNTIYF.

Worth noting for this clone: Other DNA sequences in this sample translate to the same CDR3. The chain recombines TRBV9 with TRBJ2-1; D call uncertain. The CDR3 runs to 13 residues. V dropped 0 bases and J dropped 3 bases, with 4 bases sitting between them. Looked up from germline, CDR1 is SGDLS and CDR2 is YYNGEE. The CDR3 spells CASSVAGYNEQFF. CDR3 DNA sequence: TGTGCCAGCAGCGTAGCGGGCTACAATGAGCAGTTCTTC.

V usage is TRBV29-1 and J usage is TRBJ1-1; the D gene is possibly TRBD1 (6 bases). This CDR3 has 16 residues. Per the germline V gene, CDR1 is SQVTM and CDR2 is ANQGSEA. The V gene lost 1 base and the J gene lost 5 bases, with 20 bases spanning the gap. CDR3 sequence (DNA): TGCAGCGTTGAAGCCCAAGGGGGGGGTGCATATACTGAAGCTTTCTTT. This encodes CSVEAQGGGAYTEAFF.

The V and J genes are TRBV7-6 and TRBJ2-5, with D perhaps matching TRBD2 (7 bases). CDR3 length: 13 amino acids. Germline lookup yields CDR1 SGHVS and CDR2 FNYEAQ. CDR3 nucleotide sequence: TGTTTTAAGCGAGCGGGACACAAAGAGACCCAGTACTTC. It yields the protein CFKRAGHKETQYF.